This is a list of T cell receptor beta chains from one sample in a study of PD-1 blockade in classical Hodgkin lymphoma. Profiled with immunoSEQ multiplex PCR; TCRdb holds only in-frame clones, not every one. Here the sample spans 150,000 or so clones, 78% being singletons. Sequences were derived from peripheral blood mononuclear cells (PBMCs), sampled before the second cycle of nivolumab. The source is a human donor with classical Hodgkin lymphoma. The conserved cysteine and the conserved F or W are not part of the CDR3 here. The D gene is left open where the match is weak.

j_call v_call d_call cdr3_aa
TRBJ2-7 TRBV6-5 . ASSNGDRIYEQY
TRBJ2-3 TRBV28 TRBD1 ASSPDRAGTDTQY
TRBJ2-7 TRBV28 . ASSLTIGASSYEQY
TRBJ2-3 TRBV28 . ASSSRGPDTDTQY
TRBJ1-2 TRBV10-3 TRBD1 AISQGPGNYGYT
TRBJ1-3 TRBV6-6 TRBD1 ASSPWTGHSGNTIY
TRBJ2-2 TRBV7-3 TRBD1 ASRRDRVATGELF
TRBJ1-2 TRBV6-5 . ASSYSTQGMNGYT
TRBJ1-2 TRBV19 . ASSIDRDGNYGYT
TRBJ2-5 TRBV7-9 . ASSPTGTSQETQY
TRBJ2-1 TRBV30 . AWRGPGEQF
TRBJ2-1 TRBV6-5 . ASSYAGGQGVNEQF
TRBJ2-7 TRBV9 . ASSVGPTSYEQY
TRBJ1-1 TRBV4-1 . ASSPPLDRDWFTEAF
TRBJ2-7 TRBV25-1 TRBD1 ASTSSTGANEQY
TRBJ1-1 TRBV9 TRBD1 ASSVFPGTGEEAF
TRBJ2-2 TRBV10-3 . AISEFHRDNTGELF
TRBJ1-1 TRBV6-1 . ASSEAKFRGDTEAF
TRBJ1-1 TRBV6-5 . ASETRGTTEAF
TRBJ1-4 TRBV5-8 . ASSVSGTNEKLF
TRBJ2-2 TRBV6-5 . ASSWYKNTGELF
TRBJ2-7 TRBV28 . ASSRYREKVNEQY
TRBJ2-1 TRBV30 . AWGAVYNEQF
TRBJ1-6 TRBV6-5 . ASGSSYNSPLH
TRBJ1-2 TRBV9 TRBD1 ASTTGGRVDYGYT
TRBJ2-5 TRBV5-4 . ASSLSETQY
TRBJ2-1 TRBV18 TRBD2 ASFPAGSYYNEQF
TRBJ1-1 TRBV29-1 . SIWDIRNTEAF
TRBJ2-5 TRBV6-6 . ASNRQRQETQY
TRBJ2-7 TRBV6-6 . ASSYTALVGYEQY
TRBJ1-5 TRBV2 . ASSGQVGNQPQH
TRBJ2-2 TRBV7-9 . ASSLAWTGELF
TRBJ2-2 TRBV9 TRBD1 ASTSRTGTGELF
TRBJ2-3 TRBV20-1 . RGGWGQTQY
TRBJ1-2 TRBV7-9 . ASSLGAGNYGYT
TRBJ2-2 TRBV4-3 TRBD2 ASSQAASGRAGVGELF
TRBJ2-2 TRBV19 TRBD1 ASSKVRGTGNTGELF
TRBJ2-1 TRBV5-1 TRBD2 ASSLPKTSGGSSYNEQF
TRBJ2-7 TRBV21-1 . ASSLSLQEFEQY
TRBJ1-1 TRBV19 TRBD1 ASSMRQGSLSEAF
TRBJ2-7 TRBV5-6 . ASSLSRISYEQY
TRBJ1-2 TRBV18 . ASSPGRGGTNYGYT
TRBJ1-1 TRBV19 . ASSTQGRGANTEAF
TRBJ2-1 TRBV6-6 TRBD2 ASSRGRGHEQF
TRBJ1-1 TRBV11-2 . AIRGYYTEAF
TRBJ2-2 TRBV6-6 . ASRERTGELF
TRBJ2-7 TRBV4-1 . ASSQDRLNSNEQY
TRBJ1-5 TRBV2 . ASSGGEGYQPQH
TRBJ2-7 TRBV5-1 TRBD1 ASSYPDRAAYEQY
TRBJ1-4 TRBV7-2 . ASTLSAAHNEKLF
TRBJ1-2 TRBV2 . ASSEGVTIYGYT
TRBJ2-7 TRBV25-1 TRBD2 ASWGGVSYEQY
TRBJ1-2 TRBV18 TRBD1 ASSPWDRVVYT
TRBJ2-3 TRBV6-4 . ASSGGARGGFMSDTQY
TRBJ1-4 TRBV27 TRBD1 ASSLTTGREKLF